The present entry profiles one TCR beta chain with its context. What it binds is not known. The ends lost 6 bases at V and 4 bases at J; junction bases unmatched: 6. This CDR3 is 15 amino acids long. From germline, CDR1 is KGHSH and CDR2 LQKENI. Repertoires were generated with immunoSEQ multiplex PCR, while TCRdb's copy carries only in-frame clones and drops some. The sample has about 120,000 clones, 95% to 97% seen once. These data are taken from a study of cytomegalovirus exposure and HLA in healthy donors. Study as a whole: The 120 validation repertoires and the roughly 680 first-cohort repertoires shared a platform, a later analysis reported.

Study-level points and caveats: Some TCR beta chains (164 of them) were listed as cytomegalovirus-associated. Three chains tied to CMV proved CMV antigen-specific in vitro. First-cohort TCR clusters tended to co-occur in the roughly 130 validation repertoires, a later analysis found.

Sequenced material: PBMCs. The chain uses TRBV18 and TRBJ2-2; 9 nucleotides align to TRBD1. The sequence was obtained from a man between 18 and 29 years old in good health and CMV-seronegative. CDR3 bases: TGTGCCAGCTCTTGGACAGGGGATAGCACCGGGGAGCTGTTTTTT. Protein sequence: CASSWTGDSTGELFF.